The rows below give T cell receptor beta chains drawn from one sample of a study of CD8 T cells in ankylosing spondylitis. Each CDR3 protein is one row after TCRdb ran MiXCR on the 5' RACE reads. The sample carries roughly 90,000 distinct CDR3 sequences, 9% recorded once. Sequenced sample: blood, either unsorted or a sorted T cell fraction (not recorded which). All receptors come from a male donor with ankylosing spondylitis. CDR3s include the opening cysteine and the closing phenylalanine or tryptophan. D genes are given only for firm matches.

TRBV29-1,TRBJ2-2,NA,CSVWQGTGELFF
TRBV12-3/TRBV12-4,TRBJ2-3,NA,CASSFPVDTQYF
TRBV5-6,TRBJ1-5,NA,CASSLWGQPQHF
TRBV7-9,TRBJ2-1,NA,CASSLSPPGGEQFF
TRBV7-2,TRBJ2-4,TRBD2,CASSLLAGGQNIQYF
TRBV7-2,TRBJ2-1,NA,CASWVGAGQTYNEQFF
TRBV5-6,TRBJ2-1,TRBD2,CASSLGREGRNEQFF
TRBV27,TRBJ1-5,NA,CASSPRGNQPQHF
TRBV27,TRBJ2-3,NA,CASSFPRADTQYF
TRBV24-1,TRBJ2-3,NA,CATSLGDTQYF
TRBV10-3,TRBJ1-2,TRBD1,CAISAAQGINYGYTF
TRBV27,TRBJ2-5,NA,CASSSTQETQYF
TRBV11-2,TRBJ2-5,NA,CASSRTRSQETQYF
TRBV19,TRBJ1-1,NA,CASIPGYTEAFF
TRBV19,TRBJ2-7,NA,CASSVGSLFYEQYF
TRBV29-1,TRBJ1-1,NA,CTIRPNTEAFF
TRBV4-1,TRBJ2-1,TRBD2,CASSWGLGLAVNEQFF
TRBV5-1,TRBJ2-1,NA,CASSLSAGNRNEQFF
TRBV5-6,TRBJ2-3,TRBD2,CASSVTSGVITDTQYF
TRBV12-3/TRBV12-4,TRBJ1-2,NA,CASTPGWGGYGYTF
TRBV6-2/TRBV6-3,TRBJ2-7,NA,CASSYSSSYEQYF
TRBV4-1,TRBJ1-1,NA,CASSPGRESKNTEAFF
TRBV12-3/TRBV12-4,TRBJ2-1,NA,CASSPDPRAQFF
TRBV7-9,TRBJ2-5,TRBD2,CASRPGLAEIQETQYF
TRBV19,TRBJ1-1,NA,CASSIRDVNTEAFF
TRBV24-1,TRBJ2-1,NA,CATSSLSGLNEQFF
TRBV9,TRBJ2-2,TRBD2,CASSVGGSGSILTGELFF
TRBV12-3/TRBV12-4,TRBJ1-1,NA,CASSLAPRSYMNTEAFF
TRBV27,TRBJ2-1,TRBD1,CASSPPGQYNEQFF
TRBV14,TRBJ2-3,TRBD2,CASSQVTSGRRHTQYF
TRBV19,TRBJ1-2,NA,CASSIAAEITYGYTF
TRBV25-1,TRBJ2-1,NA,CASSERAYNEQFF
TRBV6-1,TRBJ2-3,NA,CASSEAVVDTQYF
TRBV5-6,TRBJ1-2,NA,CASSLAGPGYTF
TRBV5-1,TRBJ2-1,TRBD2,CASSWIAGEAYNEQFF
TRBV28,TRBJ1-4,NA,CASSSSEEGLNEKLFF
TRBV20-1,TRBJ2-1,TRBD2,CSGEGTGGGEQFF
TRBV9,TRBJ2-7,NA,CASSVAQESGTRTSFGDEQYF
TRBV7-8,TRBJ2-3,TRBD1,CASSLGAGGRDTQYF
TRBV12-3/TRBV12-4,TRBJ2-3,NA,CASNRAPTDTQYF
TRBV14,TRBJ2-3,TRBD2,CASSQVRAAWTSGGSTDTQYF
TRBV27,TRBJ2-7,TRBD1,CASSLSRDRGYEQYF
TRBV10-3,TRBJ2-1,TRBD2,CAIGGGSPAYNEQFF
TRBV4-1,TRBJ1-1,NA,CASSRDPRGTEAFF
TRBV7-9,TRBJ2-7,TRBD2,CASSSVGLAGEQYF
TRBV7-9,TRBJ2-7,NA,CASSLGTSEQYF
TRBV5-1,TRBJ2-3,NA,CASSLGGGRLITSTDTQYF
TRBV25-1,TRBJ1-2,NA,CASSEWYPSNGYTF
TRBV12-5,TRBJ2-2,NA,CASGLVLTGELFF
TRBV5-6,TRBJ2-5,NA,CASSLGGLQETQYF
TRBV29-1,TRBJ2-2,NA,CSVPGVNTGELFF
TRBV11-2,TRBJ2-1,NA,CASSLVGVYNEQFF
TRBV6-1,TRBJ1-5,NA,CASSEEVRSLRQPQHF
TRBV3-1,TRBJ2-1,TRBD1,CASSQGQGYNEQFF